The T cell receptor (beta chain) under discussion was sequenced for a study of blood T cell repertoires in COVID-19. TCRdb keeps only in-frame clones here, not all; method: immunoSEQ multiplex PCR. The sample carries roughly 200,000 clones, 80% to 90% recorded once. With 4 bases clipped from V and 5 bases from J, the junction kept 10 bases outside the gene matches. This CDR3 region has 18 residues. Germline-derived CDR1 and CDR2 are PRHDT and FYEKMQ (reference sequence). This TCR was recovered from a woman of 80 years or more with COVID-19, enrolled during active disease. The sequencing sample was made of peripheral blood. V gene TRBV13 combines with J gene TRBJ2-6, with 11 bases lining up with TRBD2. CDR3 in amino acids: CASSSGTSGTSRANVLTF. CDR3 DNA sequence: TGTGCCAGCAGCTCCGGGACTAGCGGTACCTCGAGGGCCAACGTCCTGACTTTC.